This T cell receptor (beta chain) was obtained from a study of T cells in Graves' hyperthyroidism and ophthalmopathy. Study background: Peripheral blood collection took place at initial diagnosis, before any treatment.

V trimming: 7 bases; J trimming: 6 bases; junction bases outside the gene matches: 3. This CDR3 spans 12 amino acids. The V gene's germline CDR1 is SNHLY and CDR2 FYNNEI. This clonotype was recorded a few times. Pregnant or lactating patients were excluded, as were those with uncontrolled infection or other autoimmune disease. RNA transcripts yielded amplified TCR beta CDR3 regions. HTBI primers were used for first-round RT-PCR of the TCR CDR3. Each CDR3 protein gets one entry after TCRdb re-called the multiplex PCR reads with MiXCR. The table records around 350,000 distinct CDR3 sequences, roughly 15% of them present only once.

The TCR originated in a woman aged 55-75 years with Graves' ophthalmopathy. Sequencing input: blood. This chain uses TRBV2 with TRBJ2-7; 10 bases fit TRBD1. The CDR3 protein is CASTGQGSEQYF. CDR3 bases: TGTGCCAGCACGGGACAGGGGAGCGAGCAGTACTTC. The full variable domain, rest sourced from reference TRBV2 and TRBJ2-7, is EPEVTQTPSHQVTQMGQEVILRCVPISNHLYFYWYRQILGQKVEFLVSFYNNEISEKSEIFDDQFSVERPDGSNFTLKIRSTKLEDSAMYFCASTGQGSEQYFGPGTRLTVT.